Shown below are 5 T cell receptor beta chains from a single sample sequenced in a study of blood T cell repertoires in COVID-19. Sequenced by immunoSEQ multiplex PCR; TCRdb stores in-frame clones only, minus some. The sample lists about 380,000 clones, more than 75% occurring once. The sequenced sample consisted of PBMCs or T cells enriched from blood (not recorded which). The source of these receptors is a woman under 30 who had recovered from COVID-19.

This chain joins TRBV7-9 and TRBJ1-2; 8 nucleotides agree with TRBD1. Unmatched junction bases numbered 11, after V lost 2 bases and J lost 0 bases. CDR1 and CDR2 from the germline V gene are SEHNR and FQNEAQ (reference sequence). The CDR3 loop spans 18 amino acids. The CDR3 region has the DNA TGTGCCAGCAGCTTACGTTCAGGGGGCGGGAGAGCTAACTATGGCTACACCTTC. Translation: CASSLRSGGGRANYGYTF.

Note on this clone: The same CDR3 is also encoded by other DNA sequences in this sample. The V call is TRBV7-9, the J call TRBJ1-1; D possibly corresponds to TRBD1 (5 bases). This CDR3 region has 14 residues. Trimming took 1 base from V and 1 from J, leaving 7 bases between them. Germline-derived CDR1 and CDR2 are SEHNR and FQNEAQ (reference sequence). CDR3 bases: TGTGCCAGCAGCTTAGGGCAGGGGAACACTGAAGCTTTCTTT. Residues: CASSLGQGNTEAFF. The whole variable domain, remainder taken from reference TRBV7-9 and TRBJ1-1, is DTGVSQNPRHKITKRGQNVTFRCDPISEHNRLYWYRQTLGQGPEFLTYFQNEAQLEKSRLLSDRFSAERPKGSFSTLEIQRTEQGDSAMYLCASSLGQGNTEAFFGQGTRLTVV.

The rearrangement uses TRBV7-9 and TRBJ2-1, with 7 bases aligning to TRBD2. The CDR3 consists of 15 residues. Trimming cost V 5 bases and J 5 bases; bases outside gene matches: 9. The germline CDR1 and CDR2 sequences are SEHNR and FQNEAQ (reference sequence). CDR3 protein: CASSIVGLVDNEQFF. The CDR3 DNA sequence: TGTGCCAGCAGCATTGTCGGACTAGTTGACAATGAGCAGTTCTTC. The variable domain in full, completed from reference TRBV7-9 and TRBJ2-1, reads DTGVSQNPRHKITKRGQNVTFRCDPISEHNRLYWYRQTLGQGPEFLTYFQNEAQLEKSRLLSDRFSAERPKGSFSTLEIQRTEQGDSAMYLCASSIVGLVDNEQFFGPGTRLTVL.

This chain uses TRBV4-2 with TRBJ1-5; TRBD1 aligns across 7 bases. Per germline, CDR1 LGHNA and CDR2 YNFKEQ. CDR3 size: 14 residues. V lost 1 base to trimming and J lost 4 bases; unmatched junction nucleotides: 1. The chain's CDR3 is CASSQGDSNQPQHF. In DNA form, the CDR3 reads TGTGCCAGCAGCCAAGGGGACAGTAATCAGCCCCAGCATTTT.

This clone was counted a single time. The chain combines TRBV21-1 with TRBJ2-3; the table's D call of TRBD2 was not tested on the DNA. TRBV21-1 is given as a pseudogene. The CDR3 loop spans 20 amino acids. CDR3 bases: TGTGCCAGCAGCAATAGTAGGGTCATACGTCCACCCACAGCGGCCGATACGCAGTATTTT. Its translation: CASSNSRVIRPPTAADTQYF.